The source of this T cell receptor beta chain is a study of OX40 agonist ivuxolimab in advanced cancers. Method: immunoSEQ multiplex PCR; TCRdb's copy keeps in-frame clones and lacks some. The profile shows some 65,000 clones, roughly 87% of them singletons. V dropped 6 bases and J dropped 0 bases, with 14 bases sitting between them. The CDR3 loop spans 15 amino acids. CDR1 is MNHEY and CDR2 is SVGAGI in the germline V gene. The clonotype was recovered from an adult with an advanced solid tumor such as melanoma, head and neck, liver or kidney cancer. This rearrangement joins TRBV6-5 to TRBJ1-2; D is ambiguous. This specimen was CD4+ or CD8+ T cells sorted from blood, taken in a trial of the OX40 agonist ivuxolimab. In DNA form, the CDR3 reads TGTGCCAGCAGACTTTCGGGCCAAGCTAACTATGGCTACACCTTC. It is translated as CASRLSGQANYGYTF.